The clone carrying this T cell receptor (beta chain) was observed a few times. This sample was taken from a study of shared clonotypes between healthy human individuals. V gave up 3 bases and J gave up 6 bases, with 9 bases separating them. CDR1 is DFQATT, CDR2 SNEGSKA, per germline (reference sequence). This CDR3 comprises 11 residues. Repertoires were generated with immunoSEQ multiplex PCR, while TCRdb's copy carries only in-frame clones and drops some. The sample has some 500,000 clones, 95% to 96% seen once. V and J are TRBV20-1 and TRBJ2-7, with D uncertain. The TCR comes from a woman aged 25-40 years in good health. Sequencing input: naive CD4+ T cells sorted from blood. The sample's subset: CD45RA+ positively selected. CDR3 DNA: TGCAGTGCTAGGACGGACGGCGAGCAGTACTTC. Its protein product is CSARTDGEQYF.